The rows below give T cell receptor beta chains drawn from one sample of a study of metastatic and nonmetastatic thyroid tumors. TCRdb called clones again from the PCR reads with MiXCR. The sample includes about 24,000 clones, around 28% seen only once; the top ten take around 17%. Sequencing used blood. All receptors come from a male donor with papillary thyroid cancer or a benign thyroid nodule (not recorded which). Some clones in this sample may be carry-over from other donors' samples. CDR3s include the opening cysteine and the closing phenylalanine or tryptophan. The D gene is left open where the match is weak. Clone sizes are given selectively: once, few, many, or a class where the clone is expanded.

few TRBJ2-1 - TRBV24-1 TGTGCCACCAGTGATTACCCCCGAATCAATGAGCAGTTCTTC CATSDYPRINEQFF
- TRBJ2-7 - TRBV20-1 TGCAGCGCTGCGGGGCCGTTGGAAACTCGGCAGTACTTC CSAAGPLETRQYF
many TRBJ2-1 TRBD2 TRBV20-1 TGCAGTGCCCTGAGCGGGAGCGACACCTACAATGAGCAGTTCTTC CSALSGSDTYNEQFF
few TRBJ2-1 TRBD2 TRBV6-1 TGTGCCAGCAGTCGGACTAGCGGGCAAAGAACGGCTGAGCAGTTCTTC CASSRTSGQRTAEQFF
many TRBJ2-1 - TRBV15 TGTGCCACCAGCCGATCCTTGGGTAGCGAGCAGTTCTTC CATSRSLGSEQFF
many TRBJ2-7 TRBD1 TRBV15 TGTGCCACCAGCACCGACAGGGGGCCGGCCTACGAGCAGTACTTC CATSTDRGPAYEQYF
- TRBJ2-2 TRBD2 TRBV20-1 TGCAGTGCTAGAGGACTAGCGGGCACCGGGGAGCTGTTTTTT CSARGLAGTGELFF
many TRBJ2-7 - TRBV28 TGTGCCAGCAGTTGGGGCCCCCCGGCCTACGAGCAGTACTTC CASSWGPPAYEQYF
- TRBJ2-2 - TRBV6-5 TGTGCCAGCACAAGCGGGACATGGTGGGTGGTGAACACCGGGGAGCTGTTTTTT CASTSGTWWVVNTGELFF
- TRBJ2-1 - TRBV11-2 TGTGCCAGCAGAAAGGTCGATGAGCAGTTCTTC CASRKVDEQFF
many TRBJ2-2 - TRBV3-1 TGTGCCAGCGGGGCGCACCTTGGTGGCGCCGGGGAGCTGTTTTTT CASGAHLGGAGELFF
- TRBJ2-7 - TRBV2 TGTGCCAGCGGGGAAGTCCCACTGGTTAGGGGCAACGGGAGCTACGAGCAGTACTTC CASGEVPLVRGNGSYEQYF
- TRBJ1-4 - TRBV20-1 TGCAGTGCGGAGGTGGGACCCCTAAATGAAAAACTGTTTTTT CSAEVGPLNEKLFF
medium-sized TRBJ2-7 TRBD1 TRBV6-1 TGTGCCAGCAGGGTAGCACAGGGGACAGCCTACGAGCAGTACTTC CASRVAQGTAYEQYF
medium-sized TRBJ2-1 - TRBV12-3/TRBV12-4 TGTGCCAGCAGTTGGGCAGATTACTGGACTACTTCCTACAATGAGCAGTTCTTC CASSWADYWTTSYNEQFF
many TRBJ1-1 TRBD1 TRBV5-6 TGTGCCGGCAGCCCAGGGGGGAACACTGAAGCTTTCTTT CAGSPGGNTEAFF
- TRBJ1-1 - TRBV12-3/TRBV12-4 TGTGCCAGCAGTTTTGCGAAAATGATCACAGAAGCTTTCTTT CASSFAKMITEAFF
- TRBJ2-1 - TRBV6-1 TGTGCCATCGGGAGTCCCACCTACAATGAGCAGTTCTTC CAIGSPTYNEQFF
medium-sized TRBJ1-5 - TRBV5-1 TGCGCCAGCAGCTTGGGGGGTCAGGGGAATCAGCCCCAGCATTTT CASSLGGQGNQPQHF
many TRBJ1-1 - TRBV6-2/TRBV6-3 TGTGCCAGCAGTTACGTGAACACTGAAGCTTTCTTT CASSYVNTEAFF
many TRBJ1-1 - TRBV7-1 TGTGCCAGCAGCTCACTACGCGGCGAGAGGACAGCGAGAATGAACACTGAAGCTTTCTTT CASSSLRGERTARMNTEAFF
medium-sized TRBJ1-6 TRBD1 TRBV28 TGTGCCAGCAGTTTGGCGGGACAGTATAATTCACCCCTCCACTTT CASSLAGQYNSPLHF
- TRBJ2-7 TRBD2 TRBV6-1 TGTGCCAGCAGCGTACTAGCGGGAGCCTACGAGCAGAACTTC CASSVLAGAYEQNF
many TRBJ1-2 TRBD1 TRBV6-1 TGTGCCAGCAGCCGGGACAGGGACTATGGCTACACCTTC CASSRDRDYGYTF